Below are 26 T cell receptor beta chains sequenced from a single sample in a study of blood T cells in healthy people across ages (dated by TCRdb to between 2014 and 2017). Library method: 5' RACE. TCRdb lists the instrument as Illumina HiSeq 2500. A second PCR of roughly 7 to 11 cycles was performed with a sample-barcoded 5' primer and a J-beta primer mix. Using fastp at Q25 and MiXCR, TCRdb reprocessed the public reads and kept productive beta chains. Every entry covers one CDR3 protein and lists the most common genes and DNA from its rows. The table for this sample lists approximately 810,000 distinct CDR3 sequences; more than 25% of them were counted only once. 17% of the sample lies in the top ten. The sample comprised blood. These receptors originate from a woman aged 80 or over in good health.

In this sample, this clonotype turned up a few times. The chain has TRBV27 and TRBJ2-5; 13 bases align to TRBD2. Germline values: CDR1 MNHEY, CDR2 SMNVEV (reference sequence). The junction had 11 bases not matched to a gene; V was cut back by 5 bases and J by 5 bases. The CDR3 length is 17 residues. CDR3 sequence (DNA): TGTGCCAGCAGTCTGGGGACTAGCGGGGTAGACTGGGAGACCCAGTACTTC. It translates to CASSLGTSGVDWETQYF.

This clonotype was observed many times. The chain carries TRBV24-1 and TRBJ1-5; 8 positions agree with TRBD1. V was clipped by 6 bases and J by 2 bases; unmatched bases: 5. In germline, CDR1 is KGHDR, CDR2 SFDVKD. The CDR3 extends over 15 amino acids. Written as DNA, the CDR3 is TGTGCCACCAGTAAAACAGGGGGAGGCAATCAGCCCCAGCATTTT. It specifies CATSKTGGGNQPQHF.

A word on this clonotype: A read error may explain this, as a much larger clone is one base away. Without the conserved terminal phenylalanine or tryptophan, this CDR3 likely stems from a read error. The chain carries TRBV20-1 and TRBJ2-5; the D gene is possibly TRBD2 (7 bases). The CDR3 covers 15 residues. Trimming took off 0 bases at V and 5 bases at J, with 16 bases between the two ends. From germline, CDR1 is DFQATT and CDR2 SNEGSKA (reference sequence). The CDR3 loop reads CSARDLEGGPETQYC. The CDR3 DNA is TGCAGTGCTAGAGATCTCGAGGGGGGGCCGGAGACCCAGTACTGC.

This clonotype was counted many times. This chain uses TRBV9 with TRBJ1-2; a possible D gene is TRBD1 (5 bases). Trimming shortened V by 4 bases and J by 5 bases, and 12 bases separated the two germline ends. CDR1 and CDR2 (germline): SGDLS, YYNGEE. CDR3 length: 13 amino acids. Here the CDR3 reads CASSSTDRYGYTF. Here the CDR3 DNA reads TGTGCCAGCAGCTCAACAGACAGATATGGCTACACCTTC.

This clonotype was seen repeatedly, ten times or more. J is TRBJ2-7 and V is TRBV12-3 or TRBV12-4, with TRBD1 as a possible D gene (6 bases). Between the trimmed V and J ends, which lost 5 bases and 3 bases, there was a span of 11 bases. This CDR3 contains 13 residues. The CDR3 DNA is TGTGCCAGCAGTAACAGGGATATCTACGAGCAGTACTTC. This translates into CASSNRDIYEQYF.

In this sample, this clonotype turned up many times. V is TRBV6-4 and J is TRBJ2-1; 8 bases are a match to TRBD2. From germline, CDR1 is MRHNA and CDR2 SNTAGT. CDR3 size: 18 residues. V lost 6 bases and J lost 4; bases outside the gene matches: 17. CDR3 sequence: CASSRQPYLAGNYNEQFF. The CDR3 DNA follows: TGTGCCAGCAGCCGACAACCGTACTTAGCGGGGAATTACAATGAGCAGTTCTTC.

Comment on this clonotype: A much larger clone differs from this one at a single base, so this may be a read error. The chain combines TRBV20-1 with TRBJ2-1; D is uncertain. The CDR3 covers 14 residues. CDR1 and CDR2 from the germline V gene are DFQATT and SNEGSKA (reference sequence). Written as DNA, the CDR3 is TGCAGTGCCATATCCCGGAGCACCTACGATGAGCAGTTCTTC. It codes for CSAISRSTYDEQFF.

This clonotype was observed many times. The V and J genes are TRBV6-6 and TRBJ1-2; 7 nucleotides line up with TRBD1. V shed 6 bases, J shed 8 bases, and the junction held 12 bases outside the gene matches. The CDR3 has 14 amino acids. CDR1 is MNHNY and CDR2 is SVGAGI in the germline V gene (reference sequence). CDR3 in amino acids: CASSSRGVLDGYTF. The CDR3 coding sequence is TGTGCCAGCAGCTCCAGGGGGGTTTTGGACGGCTACACCTTC.

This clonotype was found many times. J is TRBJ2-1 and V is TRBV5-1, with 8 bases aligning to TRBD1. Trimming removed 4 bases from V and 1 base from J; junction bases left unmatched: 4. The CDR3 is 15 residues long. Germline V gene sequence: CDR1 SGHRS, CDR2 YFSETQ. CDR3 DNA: TGCGCCAGCAGCGGGACAGGTCCGTCCTACAATGAGCAGTTCTTC. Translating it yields CASSGTGPSYNEQFF.

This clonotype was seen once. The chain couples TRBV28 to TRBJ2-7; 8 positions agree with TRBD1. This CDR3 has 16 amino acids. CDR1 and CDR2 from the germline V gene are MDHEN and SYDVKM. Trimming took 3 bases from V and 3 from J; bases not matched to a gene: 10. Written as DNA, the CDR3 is TGTGCCAGCAGTTTGGTTCAGGGGGCAGGTCGCTACGAGCAGTACTTC. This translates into CASSLVQGAGRYEQYF. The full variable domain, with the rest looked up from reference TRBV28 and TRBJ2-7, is DVKVTQSSRYLVKRTGEKVFLECVQDMDHENMFWYRQDPGLGLRLIYFSYDVKMKEKGDIPEGYSVSREKKERFSLILESASTNQTSMYLCASSLVQGAGRYEQYFGPGTRLTVT.

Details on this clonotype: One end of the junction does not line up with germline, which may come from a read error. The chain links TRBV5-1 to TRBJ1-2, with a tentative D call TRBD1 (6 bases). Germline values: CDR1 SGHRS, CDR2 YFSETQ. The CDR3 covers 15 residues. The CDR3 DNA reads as TGCGTCAGCAGCTTGGCGTCAGGGGCGGACTATGGCTACACCTTC. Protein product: CVSSLASGADYGYTF.

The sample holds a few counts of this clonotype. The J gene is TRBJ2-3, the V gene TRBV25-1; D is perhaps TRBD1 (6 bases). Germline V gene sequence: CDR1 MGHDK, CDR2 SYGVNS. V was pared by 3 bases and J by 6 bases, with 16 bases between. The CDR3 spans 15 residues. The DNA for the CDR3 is TGTGCCAGCAGTGATGGTTTGGGGGCTAGCGATACGCAGTATTTT. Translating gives CASSDGLGASDTQYF.

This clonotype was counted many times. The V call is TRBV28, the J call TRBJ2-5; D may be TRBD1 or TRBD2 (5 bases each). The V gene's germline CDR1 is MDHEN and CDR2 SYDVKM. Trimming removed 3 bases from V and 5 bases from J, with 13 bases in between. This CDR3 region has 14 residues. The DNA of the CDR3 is TGTGCCAGCAGTTTGGGGACCCACGGGGAGACCCAGTACTTC. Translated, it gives CASSLGTHGETQYF.

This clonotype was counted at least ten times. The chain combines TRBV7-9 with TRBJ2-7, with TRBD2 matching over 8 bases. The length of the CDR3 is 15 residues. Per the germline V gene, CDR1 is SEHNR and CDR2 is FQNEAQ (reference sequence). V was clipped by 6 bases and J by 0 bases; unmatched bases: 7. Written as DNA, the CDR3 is TGTGCCAGCAGGGGCAGCGGGGGCCCCTCCTACGAGCAGTACTTC. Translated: CASRGSGGPSYEQYF.

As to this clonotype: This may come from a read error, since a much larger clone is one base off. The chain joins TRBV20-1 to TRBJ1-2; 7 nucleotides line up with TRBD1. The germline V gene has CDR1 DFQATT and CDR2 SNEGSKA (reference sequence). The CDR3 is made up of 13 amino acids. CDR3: CSARLTGYYGHTF. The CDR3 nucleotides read TGCAGTGCTAGATTGACAGGGTACTATGGCCACACCTTC.

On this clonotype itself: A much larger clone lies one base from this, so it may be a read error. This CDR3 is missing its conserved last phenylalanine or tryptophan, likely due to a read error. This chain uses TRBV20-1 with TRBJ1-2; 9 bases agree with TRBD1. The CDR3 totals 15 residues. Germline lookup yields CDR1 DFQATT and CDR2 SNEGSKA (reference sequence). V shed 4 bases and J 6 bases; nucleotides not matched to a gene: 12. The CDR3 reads CSATPGTGSMHGYTV. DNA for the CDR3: TGCAGTGCTACTCCCGGGACAGGGAGCATGCATGGCTACACCGTC.

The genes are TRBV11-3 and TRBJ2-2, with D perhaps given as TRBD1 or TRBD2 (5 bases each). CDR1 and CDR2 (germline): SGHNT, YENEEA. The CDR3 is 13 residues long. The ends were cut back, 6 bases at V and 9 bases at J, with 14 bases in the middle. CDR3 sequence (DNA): TGTGCCAGCAGTCCACGTGGGGGACGGGAGCTGTTTTTT. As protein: CASSPRGGRELFF. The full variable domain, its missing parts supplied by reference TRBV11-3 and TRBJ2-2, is EAGVVQSPRYKIIEKKQPVAFWCNPISGHNTLYWYLQNLGQGPELLIRYENEEAVDDSQLPKDRFSAERLKGVDSTLKIQPAELGDSAVYLCASSPRGGRELFFGEGSRLTVL.

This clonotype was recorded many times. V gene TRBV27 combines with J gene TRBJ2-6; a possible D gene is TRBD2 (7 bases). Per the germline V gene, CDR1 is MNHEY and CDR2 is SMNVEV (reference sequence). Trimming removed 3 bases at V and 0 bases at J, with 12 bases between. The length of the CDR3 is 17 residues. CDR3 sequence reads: CASSFWRGPSGANVLTF. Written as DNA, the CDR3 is TGTGCCAGCAGTTTCTGGCGGGGGCCCTCTGGGGCCAACGTCCTGACTTTC.

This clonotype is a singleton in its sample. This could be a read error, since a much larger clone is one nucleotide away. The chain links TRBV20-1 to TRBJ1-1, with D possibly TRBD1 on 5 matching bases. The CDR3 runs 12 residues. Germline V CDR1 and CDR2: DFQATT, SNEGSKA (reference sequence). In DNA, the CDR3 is TGCAGTGCCGCTGGTAGGGGCACTGAAACTTTCTTT. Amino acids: CSAAGRGTETFF.

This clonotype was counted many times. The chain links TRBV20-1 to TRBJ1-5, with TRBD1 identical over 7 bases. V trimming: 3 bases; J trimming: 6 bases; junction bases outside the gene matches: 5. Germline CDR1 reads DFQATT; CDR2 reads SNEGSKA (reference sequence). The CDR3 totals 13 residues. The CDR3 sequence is CSARRGHSQPQHF. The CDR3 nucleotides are TGCAGTGCTAGGAGGGGGCATAGTCAGCCCCAGCATTTT.

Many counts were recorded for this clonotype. The CDR3 protein is CASSLGGLTDTQYF. CDR3 DNA: TGCGCCAGCAGCTTGGGTGGCCTCACAGATACGCAGTATTTT. The V gene is TRBV5-1, the J gene TRBJ2-3; D is ambiguous. V gave up 0 bases and J gave up 2 bases, with 7 bases separating them. The CDR3 sequence is 14 residues long. The germline V gene has CDR1 SGHRS and CDR2 YFSETQ.

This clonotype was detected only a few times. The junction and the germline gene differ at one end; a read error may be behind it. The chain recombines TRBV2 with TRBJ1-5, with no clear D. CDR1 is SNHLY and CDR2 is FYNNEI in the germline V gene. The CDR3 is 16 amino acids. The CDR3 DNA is TGTGCCGGCAGGAACGAGTTGGGCAGAAGCAATCAGCCCCAGCATTTT. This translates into CAGRNELGRSNQPQHF.

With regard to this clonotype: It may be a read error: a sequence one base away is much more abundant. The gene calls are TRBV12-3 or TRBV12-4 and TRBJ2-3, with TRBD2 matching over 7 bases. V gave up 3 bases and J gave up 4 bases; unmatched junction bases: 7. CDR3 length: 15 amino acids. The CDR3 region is CASSLGRGRPDTQYF. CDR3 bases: TGTGCCAGCAGTTTGGGGCGGGGGAGACCAGATACGCAGTATTTT.

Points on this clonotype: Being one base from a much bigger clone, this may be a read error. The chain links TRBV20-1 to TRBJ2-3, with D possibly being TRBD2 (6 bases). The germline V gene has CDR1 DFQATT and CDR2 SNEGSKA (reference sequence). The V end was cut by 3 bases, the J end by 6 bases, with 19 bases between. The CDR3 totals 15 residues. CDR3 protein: CSASLWGLRGDTQYF. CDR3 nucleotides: TGCAGTGCTAGTTTGTGGGGACTCCGAGGGGATACGCAGTATTTT.

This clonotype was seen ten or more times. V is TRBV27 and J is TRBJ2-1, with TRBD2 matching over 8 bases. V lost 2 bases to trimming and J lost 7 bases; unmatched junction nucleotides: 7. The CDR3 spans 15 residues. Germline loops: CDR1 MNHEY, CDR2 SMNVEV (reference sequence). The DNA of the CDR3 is TGTGCCAGCAGTTTAAACGGGGGGGCAAGGAATGAGCAGTTCTTC. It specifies CASSLNGGARNEQFF.

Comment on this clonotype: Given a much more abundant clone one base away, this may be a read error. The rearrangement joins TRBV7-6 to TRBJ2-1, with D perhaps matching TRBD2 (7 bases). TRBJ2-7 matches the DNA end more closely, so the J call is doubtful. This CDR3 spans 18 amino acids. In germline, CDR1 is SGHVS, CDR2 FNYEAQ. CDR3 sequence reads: CASSPGGVAGASYNEQYF. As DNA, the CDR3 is TGTGCCAGCAGCCCCGGAGGTGTGGCGGGGGCTAGTTACAATGAGCAGTACTTC.